This is a list of T cell receptor beta chains from one sample in a study of blood T cell repertoires in COVID-19. TCRdb keeps only in-frame clones here, not all; method: immunoSEQ multiplex PCR. The table records tens of thousands of clones, around nine tenths of them present only once. Sequencing was carried out using peripheral blood. These receptors were taken from a man aged 60 to 75 with active COVID-19. CDR3s include the opening cysteine and the closing phenylalanine or tryptophan. The D gene is left open where the match is weak. Clone size appears in some rows only: once, few, many, or a class for an expanded clone.

clone_size j_call v_call d_call cdr3_aa cdr3_nt
NA TRBJ1-2 TRBV3-1/TRBV3-2 NA CASSLDSRIYGYTF TGTGCCAGCAGCCTCGACAGTCGTATCTATGGCTACACCTTC
NA TRBJ2-7 TRBV27 TRBD2 CASSSGTKLYEQYF TGTGCCAGCAGTTCTGGGACTAAGCTCTACGAGCAGTACTTC
NA TRBJ2-3 TRBV5-1 TRBD2 CASSLAWREGWTDTQYF TGCGCCAGCAGCTTGGCCTGGCGGGAGGGCTGGACAGATACGCAGTATTTT
NA TRBJ2-7 TRBV4-1 TRBD2 CASSPGGGYYEQYF TGCGCCAGCAGCCCTGGGGGAGGGTACTACGAGCAGTACTTC
NA TRBJ1-3 TRBV18 NA CASSPREGISGNTIYF TGTGCCAGCTCACCACGAGAGGGAATCTCTGGAAACACCATATATTTT
NA TRBJ2-1 TRBV6-4 NA CASSESSGASYNEQFF TGTGCCAGCAGTGAAAGTAGCGGAGCCTCCTACAATGAGCAGTTCTTC
NA TRBJ2-7 TRBV5-1 NA CASSLASSYEQYF TGCGCCAGCAGCTTGGCCAGCTCCTACGAGCAGTACTTC
once TRBJ2-5 TRBV18 NA CASSSGLSQETQYF TGTGCCAGCTCATCGGGACTGAGCCAAGAGACCCAGTACTTC
NA TRBJ2-1 TRBV6-2/TRBV6-3 NA CASSYGGELIDEQFF TGTGCCAGCAGTTACGGCGGAGAACTAATCGATGAGCAGTTCTTC
NA TRBJ2-5 TRBV18 NA CASSFENQETQYF TGTGCCAGCTCATTCGAGAATCAAGAGACCCAGTACTTC
NA TRBJ2-3 TRBV5-1 NA CASSFPSSTDTQYF TGCGCCAGCAGCTTCCCCAGTTCCACAGATACGCAGTATTTT
NA TRBJ1-2 TRBV7-9 TRBD1 CASSFTPSTGRYGYTF TGTGCCAGCAGCTTTACCCCTTCGACAGGGCGATATGGCTACACCTTC
NA TRBJ2-1 TRBV10-2 TRBD2 CASSIAGGPYNEQFF TGCGCCAGCAGCATAGCGGGAGGGCCCTACAATGAGCAGTTCTTC
NA TRBJ2-7 TRBV18 NA CASSPLQGENEQYF TGTGCCAGCTCACCACTACAGGGAGAGAACGAGCAGTACTTC
NA TRBJ2-5 TRBV19 NA CASSIPGGETQYF TGTGCCAGTAGTATCCCCGGGGGAGAGACCCAGTACTTC
once TRBJ1-2 TRBV6-6 NA CASSYSSGNYGYTF TGTGCCAGCAGTTACTCGAGCGGTAACTATGGCTACACCTTC